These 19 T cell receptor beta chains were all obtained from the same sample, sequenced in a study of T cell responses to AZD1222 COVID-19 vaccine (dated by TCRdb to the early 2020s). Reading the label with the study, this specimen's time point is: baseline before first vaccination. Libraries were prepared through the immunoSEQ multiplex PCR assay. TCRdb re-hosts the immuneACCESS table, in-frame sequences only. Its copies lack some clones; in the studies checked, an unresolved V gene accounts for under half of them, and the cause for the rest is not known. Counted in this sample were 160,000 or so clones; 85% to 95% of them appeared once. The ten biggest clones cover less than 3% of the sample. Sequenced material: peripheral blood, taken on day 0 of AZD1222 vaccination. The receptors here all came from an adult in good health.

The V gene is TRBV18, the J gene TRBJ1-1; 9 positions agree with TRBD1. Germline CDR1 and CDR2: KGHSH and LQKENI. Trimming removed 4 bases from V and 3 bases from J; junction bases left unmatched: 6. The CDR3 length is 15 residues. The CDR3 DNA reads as TGTGCCAGCTCACAGACGACAGGGGGAGACACTGAAGCTTTCTTT. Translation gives CASSQTTGGDTEAFF.

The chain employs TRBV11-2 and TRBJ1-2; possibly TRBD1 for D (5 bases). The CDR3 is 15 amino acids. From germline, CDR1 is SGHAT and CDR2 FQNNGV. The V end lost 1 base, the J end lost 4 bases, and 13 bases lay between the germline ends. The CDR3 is CASSLAPTGVYGYTF. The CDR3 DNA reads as TGTGCCAGCAGCTTAGCCCCCACAGGAGTCTATGGCTACACCTTC.

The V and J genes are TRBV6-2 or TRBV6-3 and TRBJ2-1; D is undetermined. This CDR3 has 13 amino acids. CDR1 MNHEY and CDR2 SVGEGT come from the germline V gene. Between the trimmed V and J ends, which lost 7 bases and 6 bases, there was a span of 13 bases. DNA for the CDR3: TGTGCCAGCATCCCTGACGGTCGCAATGAGCAGTTCTTC. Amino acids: CASIPDGRNEQFF.

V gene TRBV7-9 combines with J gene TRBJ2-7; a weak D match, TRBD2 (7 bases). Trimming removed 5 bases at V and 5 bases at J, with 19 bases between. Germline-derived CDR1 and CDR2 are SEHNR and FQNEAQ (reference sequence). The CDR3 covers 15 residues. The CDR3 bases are TGTGCCAGCAGCCGTTTCGGTGTAGGGGGGGACGAGCAGTACTTC. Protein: CASSRFGVGGDEQYF.

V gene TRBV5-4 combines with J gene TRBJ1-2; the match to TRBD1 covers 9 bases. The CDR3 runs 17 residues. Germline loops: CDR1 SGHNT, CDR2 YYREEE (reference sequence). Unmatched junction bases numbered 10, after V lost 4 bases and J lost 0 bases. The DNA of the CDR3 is TGTGCCAGCAGCGCAGGACAGGGGAGACCAGCTAACTATGGCTACACCTTC. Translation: CASSAGQGRPANYGYTF.

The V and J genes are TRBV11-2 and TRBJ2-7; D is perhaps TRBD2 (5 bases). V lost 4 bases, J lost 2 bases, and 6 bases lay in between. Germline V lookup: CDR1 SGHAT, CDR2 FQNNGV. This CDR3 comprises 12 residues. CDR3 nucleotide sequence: TGTGCCAGCAGCTCGACTACCTACGAGCAGTACTTC. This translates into CASSSTTYEQYF.

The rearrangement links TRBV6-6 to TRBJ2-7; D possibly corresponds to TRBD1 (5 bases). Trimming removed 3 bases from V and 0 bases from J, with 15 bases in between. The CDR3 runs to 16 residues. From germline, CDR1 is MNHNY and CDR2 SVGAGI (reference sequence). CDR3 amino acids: CASSYSRVVSSYEQYF. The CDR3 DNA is TGTGCCAGCAGTTATTCCAGGGTCGTAAGCTCCTACGAGCAGTACTTC.

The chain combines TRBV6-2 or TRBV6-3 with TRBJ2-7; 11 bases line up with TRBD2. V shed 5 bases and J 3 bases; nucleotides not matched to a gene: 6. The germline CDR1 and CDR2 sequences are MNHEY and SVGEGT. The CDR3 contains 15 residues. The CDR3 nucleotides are TGTGCCAGCAGTCTTACTAGCGGGAGTGTCTACGAGCAGTACTTC. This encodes CASSLTSGSVYEQYF.

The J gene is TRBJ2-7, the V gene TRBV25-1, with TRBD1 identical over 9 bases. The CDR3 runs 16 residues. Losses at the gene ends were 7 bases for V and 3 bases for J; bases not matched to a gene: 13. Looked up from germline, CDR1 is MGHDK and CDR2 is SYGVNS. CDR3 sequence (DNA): TGTGCCAGCAACTCCTGGACAGGGGATCGGCTCTACGAGCAGTACTTC. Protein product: CASNSWTGDRLYEQYF.

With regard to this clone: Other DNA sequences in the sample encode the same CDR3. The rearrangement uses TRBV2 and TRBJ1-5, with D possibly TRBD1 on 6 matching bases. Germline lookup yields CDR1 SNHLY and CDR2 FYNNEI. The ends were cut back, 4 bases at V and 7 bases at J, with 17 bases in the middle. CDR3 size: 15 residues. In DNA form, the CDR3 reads TGTGCCAGCAGTGGAAGGGGGGGCGCAGGGCAGCCCCAGCATTTT. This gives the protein CASSGRGGAGQPQHF.

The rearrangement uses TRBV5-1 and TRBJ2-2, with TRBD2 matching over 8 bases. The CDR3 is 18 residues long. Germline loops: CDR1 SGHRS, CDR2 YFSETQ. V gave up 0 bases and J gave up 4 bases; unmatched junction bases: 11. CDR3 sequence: CASSLAFTGGRPTGELFF. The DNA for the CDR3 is TGCGCCAGCAGCTTGGCCTTTACTGGCGGGAGGCCCACCGGGGAGCTGTTTTTT.

The CDR3 nucleotides are TGCAGCGTTGAGGCTTACACCGGGGAGCTGTTTTTT. It yields the protein CSVEAYTGELFF. V is TRBV29-1 and J is TRBJ2-2; D remains ambiguous. Germline V gene data show CDR1 as SQVTM and CDR2 as ANQGSEA. V was trimmed by 3 bases and J by 3 bases, leaving 5 bases between them. The CDR3 consists of 12 residues.

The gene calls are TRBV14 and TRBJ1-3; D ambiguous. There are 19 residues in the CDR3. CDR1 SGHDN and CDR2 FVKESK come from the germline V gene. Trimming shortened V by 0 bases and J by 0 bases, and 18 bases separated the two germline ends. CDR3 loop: CASSQDSEPAPFSGNTIYF. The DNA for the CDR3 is TGTGCCAGCAGCCAAGACAGCGAACCGGCTCCCTTCTCTGGAAACACCATATATTTT. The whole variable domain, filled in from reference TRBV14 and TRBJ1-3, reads EAGVTQFPSHSVIEKGQTVTLRCDPISGHDNLYWYRRVMGKEIKFLLHFVKESKQDESGMPNNRFLAERTGGTYSTLKVQPAELEDSGVYFCASSQDSEPAPFSGNTIYFGEGSWLTVV.

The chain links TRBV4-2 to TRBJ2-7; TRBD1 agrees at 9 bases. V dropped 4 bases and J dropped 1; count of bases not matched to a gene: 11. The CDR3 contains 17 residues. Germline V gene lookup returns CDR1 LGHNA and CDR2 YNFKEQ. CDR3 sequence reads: CASSRRPGQGLSYEQYF. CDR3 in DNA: TGTGCCAGCAGCCGGCGACCGGGACAGGGTTTATCCTACGAGCAGTACTTC.

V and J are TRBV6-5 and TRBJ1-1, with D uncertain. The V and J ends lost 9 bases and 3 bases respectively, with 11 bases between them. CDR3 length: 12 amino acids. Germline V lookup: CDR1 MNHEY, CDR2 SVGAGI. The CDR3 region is CASFLGYTEAFF. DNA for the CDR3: TGTGCCAGTTTCCTGGGGTACACTGAAGCTTTCTTT.

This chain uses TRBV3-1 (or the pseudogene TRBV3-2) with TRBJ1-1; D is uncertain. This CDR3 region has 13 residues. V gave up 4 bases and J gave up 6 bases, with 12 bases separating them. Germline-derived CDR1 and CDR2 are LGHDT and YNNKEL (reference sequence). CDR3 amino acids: CASSLLLDAEAFF. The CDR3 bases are TGTGCCAGCAGCCTTCTTCTCGATGCTGAAGCTTTCTTT.

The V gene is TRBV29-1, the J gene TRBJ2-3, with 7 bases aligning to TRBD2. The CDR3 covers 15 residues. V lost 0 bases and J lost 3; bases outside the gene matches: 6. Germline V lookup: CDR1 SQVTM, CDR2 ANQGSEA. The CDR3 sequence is CSVEDSRDYTDTQYF. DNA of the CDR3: TGCAGCGTTGAAGATAGTAGGGACTATACAGATACGCAGTATTTT.

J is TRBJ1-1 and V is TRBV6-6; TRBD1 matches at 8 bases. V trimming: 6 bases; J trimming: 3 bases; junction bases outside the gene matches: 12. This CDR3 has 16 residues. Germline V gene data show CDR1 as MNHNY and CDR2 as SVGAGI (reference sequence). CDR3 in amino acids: CASRRQQGAGDTEAFF. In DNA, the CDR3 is TGTGCCAGCAGACGACAGCAGGGGGCGGGAGACACTGAAGCTTTCTTT.

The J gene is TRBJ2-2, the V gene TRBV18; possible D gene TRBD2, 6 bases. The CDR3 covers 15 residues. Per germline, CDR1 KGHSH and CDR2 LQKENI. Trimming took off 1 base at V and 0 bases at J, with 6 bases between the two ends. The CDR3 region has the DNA TGTGCCAGCTCACCACGCGGGGCGAACACCGGGGAGCTGTTTTTT. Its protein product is CASSPRGANTGELFF.